The 9 T cell receptor beta chains listed next were all sequenced from one sample in a study of OX40 agonist ivuxolimab in advanced cancers. Sequencing was performed with immunoSEQ multiplex PCR; in TCRdb, only in-frame clones are kept and a portion is missing. This table has about 17,000 clones, approximately 84% appearing once. The sequencing used CD4+ or CD8+ T cells sorted from blood, collected in a trial of the OX40 agonist ivuxolimab. The receptors come from an adult with an advanced solid tumor such as melanoma, head and neck, liver or kidney cancer.

The J gene is TRBJ1-6, the V gene TRBV2; no firm D call. The CDR3 is made up of 14 amino acids. V lost 10 bases and J 10 bases, leaving 20 bases between the germline ends. Per germline, CDR1 SNHLY and CDR2 FYNNEI. DNA for the CDR3: TGTGCCACCATAATAACGGAAGGAAGCTCACCCCTCCACTTT. Its protein is CATIITEGSSPLHF.

The rearrangement joins TRBV7-9 to TRBJ2-7, with D possibly TRBD1 on 6 matching bases. The V gene lost 5 bases and the J gene lost 1 base, with 18 bases spanning the gap. The V gene's germline CDR1 is SEHNR and CDR2 FQNEAQ (reference sequence). This CDR3 region has 16 residues. The CDR3: CASSHQQGFGSYEQYF. For the CDR3, the DNA is TGTGCCAGCAGCCATCAACAGGGTTTCGGTTCCTACGAGCAGTACTTC.

The chain has TRBV2 and TRBJ1-1, with D unclear. CDR1 SNHLY and CDR2 FYNNEI come from the germline V gene. The germline V and J ends were trimmed by 7 bases and 6 bases, with 9 bases remaining between them. The CDR3 contains 11 residues. The CDR3, as DNA: TGTGCCAGCACGTCTTTTTCTGAAGCTTTCTTT. This encodes CASTSFSEAFF.

This clone was counted only a few times. This rearrangement joins TRBV5-4 to TRBJ2-1; a weak D match, TRBD2 (6 bases). CDR1 is SGHNT and CDR2 is YYREEE in the germline V gene (reference sequence). V lost 3 bases and J 2 bases, leaving 12 bases between the germline ends. The CDR3 runs to 15 residues. The CDR3 spells CASSYSSEPYNEQFF. CDR3 coding DNA: TGTGCCAGCAGCTACTCTAGCGAACCCTACAATGAGCAGTTCTTC.

The genes are TRBV10-2 and TRBJ2-1, with D perhaps TRBD1 or TRBD2 (5 bases each). The CDR3 covers 14 residues. CDR1 is WSHSY, CDR2 SAAADI, per germline. The V gene lost 3 bases and the J gene lost 1 base, with 7 bases spanning the gap. The CDR3 region has the DNA TGCGCCAGCAGTGATGGGGGTTCCTACAATGAGCAGTTCTTC. It specifies CASSDGGSYNEQFF.

This clone showed up just once. The rearrangement links TRBV6-5 to TRBJ2-7; 8 nucleotides line up with TRBD1. With V trimmed by 7 bases and J by 2 bases, 10 bases remained unmatched. The germline CDR1 and CDR2 sequences are MNHEY and SVGAGI. This CDR3 contains 15 residues. The CDR3 loop reads CASTTPRDRPYEQYF. CDR3 bases: TGTGCCAGCACTACTCCGCGGGACAGGCCCTACGAGCAGTACTTC.

The gene calls are TRBV30 and TRBJ2-1; perhaps TRBD1 as D (6 bases). Germline V gene data show CDR1 as GTSNPN and CDR2 as SVGIG (reference sequence). The length of the CDR3 is 12 residues. Trimming pared 8 bases from V and 6 bases from J, leaving 14 bases between. The CDR3 here is CAHTGRGNEQFF. The CDR3 DNA reads TGTGCCCACACAGGGAGAGGCAATGAGCAGTTCTTC. Drawing the rest from reference TRBV30 and TRBJ2-1, the complete variable domain is SQTIHQWPATLVQPVGSPLSLECTVEGTSNPNLYWYRQAAGRGLQLLFYSVGIGQISSEVPQNLSASRPQDRQFILSSKKLLLSDSGFYLCAHTGRGNEQFFGPGTRLTVL.

The chain joins TRBV13 to TRBJ2-5, with D maybe TRBD2 (5 bases). The CDR3 loop spans 15 amino acids. Trimming shortened V by 0 bases and J by 7 bases, and 15 bases separated the two germline ends. CDR1 is PRHDT and CDR2 is FYEKMQ in the germline V gene (reference sequence). CDR3 in DNA: TGTGCCAGCAGCTTAGGCCTCGGCCCCGCGGGGACCCAGTACTTC. Its translation: CASSLGLGPAGTQYF.

The chain couples TRBV6-6 to TRBJ2-1, with 8 bases identical to TRBD2. Germline V CDR1 and CDR2: MNHNY, SVGAGI (reference sequence). J was trimmed by 4 bases and V by 7 bases; bases with no gene match: 6. The CDR3 sequence is 14 residues long. Here the CDR3 reads CASIVGGGYNEQFF. The CDR3 nucleotides are TGTGCCAGCATCGTCGGGGGGGGTTACAATGAGCAGTTCTTC.